These T cell receptor beta chains were read from a single sample in a study of shared clonotypes between healthy human individuals. TCRdb's copy holds only in-frame clones and misses some; the assay was immunoSEQ multiplex PCR. The sample consists of fewer than 600,000 clones, 79% of them appearing once. The specimen sequenced was PBMCs. These receptors all come from a woman in her 40s in good health. Some clones in this sample may be carry-over from other donors' samples. CDR3s leave out the opening cysteine and the closing phenylalanine or tryptophan. Clone size is shown for a subset of rows, as once, few, many or a class of expanded clone.

CDR3 length | clone size | J gene | V gene | CDR3 protein
11 | few | TRBJ2-7 | TRBV29-1 | SVVGQGYYEQY
13 | . | TRBJ2-7 | TRBV4-1 | ASSQRDGMTYEQY
13 | . | TRBJ2-1 | TRBV11-2 | ASSARDSGYNEQF
14 | . | TRBJ2-3 | TRBV5-1 | ASSLDGTSGADTQY
13 | . | TRBJ2-3 | TRBV11-2 | ASNLAGGDTDTQY
14 | . | TRBJ1-2 | TRBV15 | ATSKAGDSGVGGYT
12 | . | TRBJ2-7 | TRBV7-2 | ASSPRVGPYEQY
14 | . | TRBJ2-3 | TRBV28 | ASSTPGGSPTDTQY
12 | . | . | TRBV7-8 | ASSLMGASYEQY
14 | . | TRBJ2-4 | TRBV19 | ASSALDGGIKNIQY
12 | few | TRBJ2-7 | TRBV23-1 | ASSQRDRFEEQY
13 | . | TRBJ2-7 | TRBV27 | ASRDTGTGSYEQY
14 | . | TRBJ2-7 | TRBV21-1 | ASSARRGRLLYEQY
13 | once | TRBJ2-1 | TRBV7-3 | ASSLSRDADNEQF
14 | . | TRBJ2-1 | TRBV5-1 | ASSLWGRSLDNEQF
13 | . | TRBJ2-2 | TRBV10-3 | AISEVGTDTGELF
14 | . | TRBJ2-7 | TRBV27 | ASSTLAGGGPYEQY
11 | once | TRBJ1-5 | TRBV4-3 | ASSQERTAPRH
14 | . | TRBJ1-5 | TRBV28 | ASRPTGIVRYQPQH
13 | . | TRBJ1-2 | TRBV15 | ATSSLVRGQYGYT
15 | . | TRBJ2-7 | TRBV12-2 | ASRPPALWDRRYEQY
13 | once | TRBJ2-7 | TRBV10-3 | AMAGAGVRSYEQY
11 | . | TRBJ1-1 | TRBV28 | ASSLLRNTEAF
13 | . | TRBJ2-5 | TRBV6-6 | ASSTLGGIQETQY